This TCR beta chain comes out of a study of T cell responses to AZD1222 COVID-19 vaccine. General study points: Among AZD1222 vaccinees, only six or seven were seropositive at baseline. Targets within unmutated variant regions were reportedly found for nearly half of spike-specific TCRs.

A note on this clone: The target antigen is unknown.

Trimming shortened V by 5 bases and J by 1 base, and 11 bases separated the two germline ends. Germline V CDR1 and CDR2: LNHNV, YYDKDF (reference sequence). This CDR3 has 14 amino acids. Sequencing used immunoSEQ multiplex PCR; TCRdb keeps in-frame clones, though not all of them. Among 75,000 to 100,000 clones listed, over 75% were seen once. This specimen consisted of peripheral blood, obtained on day 0 of AZD1222 vaccination. The clonotype was recovered from an adult in good health. The gene calls are TRBV15 and TRBJ2-5; D is perhaps TRBD1 or TRBD2 (6 bases each). In DNA, the CDR3 is TGTGCCACCAGCTCCTGGGGGGCCCAAGAGACCCAGTACTTC. This translates into CATSSWGAQETQYF. The whole variable domain, remainder taken from reference TRBV15 and TRBJ2-5, is DAMVIQNPRYQVTQFGKPVTLSCSQTLNHNVMYWYQQKSSQAPKLLFHYYDKDFNNEADTPDNFQSRRPNTSFCFLDIRSPGLGDTAMYLCATSSWGAQETQYFGPGTRLLVL.